The 20 T cell receptor beta chains in this list originate from one sample, sequenced in a study of immune characterization of retroperitoneal liposarcoma. From the PCR reads, TCRdb called clonotypes with MiXCR, one entry per CDR3 protein. The data hold 7,000 to 8,500 distinct CDR3 sequences, with over 40% observed a single time. Material: tumor tissue. The receptor source for this set is a male donor with retroperitoneal liposarcoma.

This clonotype is large within its sample. This sequence joins TRBV7-2 and TRBJ2-5, with a possible D match to TRBD1 (7 bases). Judging by the DNA end, TRBJ2-7 fits better; the J call may be wrong. The CDR3 length is 15 residues. Germline V gives CDR1 SGHTA, CDR2 FQGNSA. CDR3 nucleotide sequence: TGTGCCAGCAGCTCGACAGGGTGGGAGCGGGCCGAGCAGTACTTC. This encodes CASSSTGWERAEQYF.

Sample share makes this clonotype medium-sized. This chain joins TRBV7-9 and TRBJ2-1; a possible D gene is TRBD1 (6 bases). The CDR3 runs to 14 residues. With 2 bases removed from V and 10 bases from J, the gap between germline ends came to 15 bases. Per germline, CDR1 SEHNR and CDR2 FQNEAQ (reference sequence). The CDR3: CASSLRGISYEQFF. The CDR3 bases are TGTGCCAGCAGCTTAAGGGGGATTTCCTACGAGCAGTTCTTC.

This clonotype was seen a handful of times. The chain has TRBV27 and TRBJ2-1, with D perhaps given as TRBD1 or TRBD2 (6 bases each). The CDR3 has 16 residues. The germline V and J ends were trimmed by 2 bases and 6 bases, with 17 bases remaining between them. Looked up from germline, CDR1 is MNHEY and CDR2 is SMNVEV (reference sequence). The DNA for the CDR3 is TGTGCCAGCAGTTTAAGGGGGGTCAGGGCCCTCAATGAGCAGTTCTTC. Amino acids: CASSLRGVRALNEQFF.

There are a few counts of this clonotype. The CDR3 DNA sequence: TGTGCCAGCAGTGAAGGACAGGGTAGGAGGACAGATACGCAGTATTTT. This translates into CASSEGQGRRTDTQYF. The chain uses TRBV6-1 and TRBJ2-3; TRBD1 matches 7 bases. With V trimmed by 1 base and J by 3 bases, 7 bases remained unmatched. Germline assignment: CDR1 MNHNS and CDR2 SASEGT. CDR3 length: 16 residues.

This clonotype appeared a single time. This chain uses TRBV27 with TRBJ1-3, with TRBD1 matching over 7 bases. The CDR3 is 13 amino acids. V was pared by 6 bases and J by 7 bases, with 6 bases of the junction left unmatched. CDR1 and CDR2 from the germline V gene are MNHEY and SMNVEV (reference sequence). The CDR3 loop is CASRRQGGNTIYF. The CDR3 coding sequence is TGTGCCAGCAGGAGACAGGGAGGGAACACCATATATTTT.

This chain connects TRBV6-2 or TRBV6-3 to TRBJ2-3, with TRBD2 matching 14 bases. Per the germline V gene, CDR1 is MNHEY and CDR2 is SVGEGT. V gave up 8 bases and J gave up 1 base; unmatched junction bases: 5. This CDR3 contains 16 residues. The CDR3 sequence is CASSRLAGGGTDTQYF. CDR3 in DNA: TGTGCCAGCTCCCGACTAGCGGGGGGGGGCACAGATACGCAGTATTTT.

The V and J genes are TRBV27 and TRBJ2-1, with D tentatively TRBD1 or TRBD2 (7 bases each). This CDR3 comprises 17 residues. The V end was cut by 8 bases, the J end by 4 bases, with 24 bases between. CDR1 MNHEY and CDR2 SMNVEV come from the germline V gene (reference sequence). CDR3 amino acids: CASRAGAGGKPYNEQFF. Written as DNA, the CDR3 is TGTGCCAGCCGGGCGGGAGCAGGGGGGAAACCTTACAATGAGCAGTTCTTC.

This clonotype is labeled medium-sized. The genes are TRBV12-3 or TRBV12-4 and TRBJ2-1, with 12 nucleotides matching TRBD2. J was trimmed by 7 bases and V by 3 bases; bases with no gene match: 4. CDR3 length: 15 amino acids. CDR3 sequence reads: CASSFRTSGVNEQFF. CDR3 coding DNA: TGTGCCAGCAGTTTTCGGACTAGCGGGGTTAATGAGCAGTTCTTC.

By sample share, this clonotype is medium-sized. The chain is built from TRBV6-1 and TRBJ1-1, with no clear D. The CDR3 has 14 residues. The V end lost 4 bases, the J end lost 5 bases, and 14 bases lay between the germline ends. Germline CDR1 is MNHNS and CDR2 is SASEGT. This CDR3 reads CASSGVGVRTEAFF. The CDR3 DNA sequence: TGTGCCAGCAGTGGAGTCGGGGTGCGTACTGAAGCTTTCTTT.

The J gene is TRBJ2-1, the V gene TRBV6-1; D not certain. The closer fit of TRBJ2-5 to the DNA end suggests the J call may be wrong. The CDR3 is 12 amino acids. The germline CDR1 and CDR2 sequences are MNHNS and SASEGT. This CDR3 reads CASSSTGETQYF. In DNA form, the CDR3 reads TGTGCCAGCAGCAGTACCGGTGAGACCCAGTACTTC.

This clonotype was counted only a few times. This chain uses TRBV6-1 with TRBJ2-1, with 11 bases matching TRBD2. Germline assignment: CDR1 MNHNS and CDR2 SASEGT. Trimming took 11 bases from V and 7 from J; bases not matched to a gene: 7. This CDR3 contains 13 residues. CDR3 in DNA: TGTGCCGGCCGACTAGCGGGAAGGAATGAGCAGTTCTTC. Translation gives CAGRLAGRNEQFF.

This clonotype turned up a few times. The rearrangement links TRBV6-1 to TRBJ2-1; 8 positions agree with TRBD1. Germline loops: CDR1 MNHNS, CDR2 SASEGT. Unmatched junction bases numbered 9, after V lost 7 bases and J lost 4 bases. CDR3 length: 15 residues. The CDR3 region is CASKTRDRIYNEQFF. For the CDR3, the DNA is TGTGCCAGCAAGACCCGGGACAGGATTTACAATGAGCAGTTCTTC.

The chain joins TRBV7-2 to TRBJ2-1, with D perhaps TRBD1 or TRBD2 (6 bases each). Germline values: CDR1 SGHTA, CDR2 FQGNSA. The germline V and J ends were trimmed by 1 base and 6 bases, with 13 bases remaining between them. The length of the CDR3 is 15 residues. CDR3 DNA sequence: TGTGCCAGCAGCTTAGATACAGGGAGGTTCAATGAGCAGTTCTTC. Its translation is CASSLDTGRFNEQFF.

This clonotype is judged medium-sized (0.01 to 0.1%). The chain has TRBV27 and TRBJ2-1; D may be TRBD1 or TRBD2 (6 bases each). The V end was cut by 4 bases, the J end by 2 bases, with 15 bases between. Per germline, CDR1 MNHEY and CDR2 SMNVEV (reference sequence). The CDR3 is made up of 16 amino acids. The CDR3 loop is CASSWGGTSAYNEQFF. The DNA of the CDR3 is TGTGCCAGCAGTTGGGGCGGGACAAGCGCCTACAATGAGCAGTTCTTC.

This clonotype is medium-sized by share. V usage is TRBV11-3 and J usage is TRBJ2-1; TRBD2 matches 15 bases. This CDR3 is built from 16 residues. In germline, CDR1 is SGHNT, CDR2 YENEEA. V lost 2 bases and J lost 7; bases outside the gene matches: 3. The CDR3 coding sequence is TGTGCCAGCAGCTTAATCGGACTAGCGGGAGGGAATGAGCAGTTCTTC. Protein: CASSLIGLAGGNEQFF.

The chain links TRBV7-3 to TRBJ2-4, with 12 positions matching TRBD1. The end of the DNA aligns better with TRBJ2-1, so the J call may be wrong. The germline V gene encodes CDR1 SGHTA and CDR2 FQGTGA. This CDR3 has 17 residues. The CDR3 nucleotides read TGTGCCAGCAGCTTGGGGACAGGGGGCGCGTCCCAAGAGACCCAGTTCTTC. Translating it yields CASSLGTGGASQETQFF.

In its sample, this clonotype was seen a few times. The chain recombines TRBV6-1 with TRBJ2-1; 7 bases are a match to TRBD2. V lost 8 bases, J lost 10 bases, and 14 bases stayed unmatched. The CDR3 is made up of 14 amino acids. The germline gives CDR1 MNHNS, CDR2 SASEGT. The CDR3 spells CASAGGAGVQEQFF. CDR3 DNA: TGTGCCAGCGCTGGTGGGGCGGGAGTTCAGGAGCAGTTCTTC.

The chain uses TRBV6-6 and TRBJ2-3; D is ambiguous. CDR1 is MNHNY, CDR2 SVGAGI, per germline (reference sequence). Trimming left V 2 bases short and J 8 bases short, with 11 bases between. The CDR3 has 13 amino acids. In DNA form, the CDR3 reads TGTGCCAGCAGTTACGCGAGGTCGGGTACGCAGTATTTT. Translation gives CASSYARSGTQYF.

This clonotype came up once. This could be a read error, since a much larger clone is one nucleotide away. V gene TRBV6-2 or TRBV6-3 combines with J gene TRBJ2-1; 10 bases are a match to TRBD1. The CDR3 spans 17 residues. J was trimmed by 10 bases and V by 0 bases; bases with no gene match: 12. Germline V gene sequence: CDR1 MNHEY, CDR2 SVGEGT. CDR3 in DNA: TGTGCCAGCAGTTACTCGAATTACGGGACAGGGGCATACGAGCAGTTCTTC. Its protein is CASSYSNYGTGAYEQFF.

For the CDR3, the DNA is TGTGCCAGCAGCCAGACTAGCGGGGGGGTTGAGACCCAGTTCTTC. It specifies CASSQTSGGVETQFF. V and J are TRBV7-8 and TRBJ2-1, with 14 nucleotides matching TRBD2. Germline assignment: CDR1 SGHVS and CDR2 FQNEAQ. There are 15 residues in the CDR3. J was trimmed by 13 bases and V by 5 bases; bases with no gene match: 10.